This TCR beta chain was recovered during a study of T cells in Graves' hyperthyroidism and ophthalmopathy (dated by TCRdb to about 2019). As for the study more broadly: Peripheral blood samples were taken at initial diagnosis, before any treatment was given. TCR V-J signatures able to tell the groups apart were searched for in a discovery cohort of 100 or so patients, of whom more than 40 had Graves' ophthalmopathy and about 55 had stable Graves' hyperthyroidism. Prospective prediction of ophthalmopathy was tested in an independent validation cohort of fewer than 20 hyperthyroidism patients and 15 to 17 patients who later progressed to ophthalmopathy. The approximately 97 discovery patients were randomly divided into training and test sets at a 7:3 ratio. In addition, the study compared T-cell repertoires in thyroid tissue and in blood from six Graves' hyperthyroidism patients. Following sampling, methimazole starting at 30 mg daily was given to hyperthyroidism patients, and high-dose intravenous methylprednisolone was given to ophthalmopathy patients. The paper reports TCR Vbeta CDR3 sequencing of roughly 140 peripheral blood samples: 40 or so ophthalmopathy, fewer than 80 hyperthyroidism and around 17 progressor patients. Overall results and qualifications from the work: In validation, the model predicted progression to ophthalmopathy a median of roughly 6.5 months before onset, with roughly 68% sensitivity and roughly 73% specificity. A model built on a 13 V-J signature distinguished ophthalmopathy from stable hyperthyroidism, reaching around 87% sensitivity and 81.08% specificity in cross-validation and 80%/75% in testing. Most expanded thyroid clonotypes (frequency above 0.001) were also detected in blood, suggesting blood repertoires may reflect thyroid immune responses. No statistical method was used to set the sample size in advance, and investigators knew the group allocation.

Ten or more counts support this clonotype. What antigen it recognizes has not been identified. No base qualities exist here, and no much larger clone lies one base off it. Moderately to severely active disease, a Clinical Activity Score of at least 3, a NOSPECS grade of at least 4, and a duration under 3 months were present in ophthalmopathy patients. Any patient with an uncontrolled infection, another autoimmune disease, pregnancy or lactation was excluded. Diagnoses relied on clinical symptoms, serum thyroxine and TRAb, thyroid ultrasound and orbital computed tomography. PBMCs were separated from under 11 ml of fresh peripheral blood using Ficoll-Paque density gradient centrifugation. Total RNA was extracted using Trizol reagent, and RNA quality was assessed on an Agilent 2100 Bioanalyzer. The TCR beta CDR3 regions were amplified from RNA transcripts. For the first round of RT-PCR on the TCR CDR3, the HTBI primer set was used together with the Qiagen OneStep RT-PCR kit. Libraries were constructed in a second round of multiplex PCR, after which size selection and purification were carried out. Sequencing of the libraries was done on an Illumina HiSeq2000 using paired-end 100 bp reads. Per the authors' processing: SOAPnuke was used to process the raw data, removing reads that contained adapters or uncalled bases, had a mean Phred below 15, or lacked an exact match to the constant primer or identifier. COPE v1.2.5 was used to merge high-quality paired reads, and clonotypes were defined as unique nucleotide sequences. Clonotypes were aligned to IMGT TRBV, TRBD and TRBJ reference segments using MiTCR v1.1. Analysis was restricted to V-J combinations with a frequency above 0.0001, which covered over 98% of repertoires. The TCS score was defined as the ratio of F50 (clonal expansion) to E x V (chaos), calculated using BLOSUM62-based TCRdist between CDR3 peptides within each V-J. Welch's t-statistics and random forest reduced some 510 V-J features to some 14, which were used in a naive Bayes classifier (R e1071). TCRdb handled the public reads itself, with Q25 trimming in fastp and clone calling in MiXCR, and kept productive beta chains. Entries are consolidated by CDR3 protein sequence, retaining the most common genes and DNA. TCRdb, not the authors, supplied the V and J calls. For this sample the table gives over 250,000 distinct CDR3 sequences, of which over 15% were detected only once. Approximately 60% of the sample is held by the ten biggest clonotypes.

In the germline V gene, CDR1 corresponds to SGHTA and CDR2 to FQGNSA. The CDR3 measures 11 amino acids from cysteine to phenylalanine. Only the CDR3 part of the read is kept: 33 bases, read in frame from the first base. The junction shows trimming of 2 bases on V and 1 base on J, plus 0 bases between the germline ends. The sequence was collected from a woman aged 55-70 years with Graves' ophthalmopathy. The receptor chain draws on TRBV7-2 and TRBJ2-7; no D gene is confidently identified. The sample consisted of blood. The DNA sequence is given as TGTGCCAGCAGCTTATCCTACGAGCAGTACTTC. This codes for CASSLSYEQYF.